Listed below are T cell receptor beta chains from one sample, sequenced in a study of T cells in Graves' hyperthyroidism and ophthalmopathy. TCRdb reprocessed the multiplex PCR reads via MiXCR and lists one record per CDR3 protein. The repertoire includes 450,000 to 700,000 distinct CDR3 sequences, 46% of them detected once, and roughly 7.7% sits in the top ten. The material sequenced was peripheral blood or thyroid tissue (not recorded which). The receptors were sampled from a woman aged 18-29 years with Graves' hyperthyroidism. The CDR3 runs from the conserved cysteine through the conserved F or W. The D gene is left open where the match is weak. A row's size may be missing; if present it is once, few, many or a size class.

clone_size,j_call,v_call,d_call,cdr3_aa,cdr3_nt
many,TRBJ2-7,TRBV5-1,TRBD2,CASSVDLAGAYEQYF,TGCGCCAGCAGCGTCGACCTAGCGGGAGCCTACGAGCAGTACTTC
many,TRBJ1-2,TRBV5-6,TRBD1,CASSFSGTDYGYTF,TGTGCCAGCAGCTTCTCCGGGACAGACTATGGCTACACCTTC
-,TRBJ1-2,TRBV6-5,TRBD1,CASTGGSDYGYTF,TGTGCCAGCACAGGGGGCTCGGACTATGGCTACACCTTC
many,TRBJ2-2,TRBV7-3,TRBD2,CASSPNSGRAPGAGELFF,TGTGCCAGCAGCCCGAATAGCGGGAGGGCTCCGGGAGCCGGGGAGCTGTTTTTT
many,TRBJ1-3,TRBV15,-,CATRGRASGNTIYF,TGTGCCACCAGAGGCAGGGCGTCTGGAAACACCATATATTTT
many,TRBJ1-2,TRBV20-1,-,CSARVRRGASIEGYTF,TGCAGTGCTAGAGTGAGGAGGGGGGCCTCGATCGAGGGCTACACCTTC
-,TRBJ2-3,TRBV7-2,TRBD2,CASSLYPFASGSDTDTQYF,TGTGCCAGCAGCTTATACCCCTTTGCTAGCGGGAGTGATACAGATACGCAGTATTTT
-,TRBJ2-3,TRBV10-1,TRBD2,CASSPFGLAGTSTDTQYF,TGTGCCAGCTCACCATTCGGACTAGCGGGGACTAGCACAGATACGCAGTATTTT
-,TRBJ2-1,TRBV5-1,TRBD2,CASSLASSGDSEQFF,TGCGCCAGCAGCTTGGCCTCTAGCGGGGACAGTGAGCAGTTCTTC
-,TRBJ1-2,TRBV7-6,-,CASSLAVSSNYGYTF,TGCGCCAGCAGCTTAGCGGTCAGTTCTAACTATGGCTACACCTTC
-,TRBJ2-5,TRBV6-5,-,CASSYSRYSGHDQETQYF,TGTGCCAGCAGTTACTCGAGGTATAGCGGCCACGATCAAGAGACCCAGTACTTC
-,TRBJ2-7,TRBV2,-,CASRLLEQYF,TGTGCCAGCAGGTTATTGGAGCAGTACTTC
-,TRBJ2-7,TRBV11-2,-,CASTHGYGTYEQYF,TGTGCCAGCACCCATGGGTACGGAACCTACGAGCAGTACTTC
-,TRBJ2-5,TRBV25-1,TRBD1,CASSARGFEGQGQETQYF,TGTGCCAGCAGTGCTAGAGGGTTCGAGGGACAGGGGCAAGAGACCCAGTACTTC
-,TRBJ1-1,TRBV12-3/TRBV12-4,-,CASSLWRNTEAFF,TGTGCCAGCAGTTTATGGCGAAACACTGAAGCTTTCTTT
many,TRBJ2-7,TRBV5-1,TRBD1,CASSWTGKGAYEQYF,TGCGCCAGCAGCTGGACAGGGAAAGGCGCCTACGAGCAGTACTTC
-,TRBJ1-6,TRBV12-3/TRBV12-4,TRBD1,CASSRQGANSPLHF,TGTGCCAGCAGTAGACAGGGGGCGAATTCACCCCTCCACTTT
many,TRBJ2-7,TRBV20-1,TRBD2,CSASLPGRGYEQYF,TGCAGTGCTAGCCTCCCCGGGAGGGGCTACGAGCAGTACTTC
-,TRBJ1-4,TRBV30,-,CAWSVRGGEVEKLFF,TGTGCCTGGAGTGTACGCGGGGGCGAGGTTGAAAAACTGTTTTTT
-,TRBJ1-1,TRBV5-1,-,CASSFGSGTGALF,-
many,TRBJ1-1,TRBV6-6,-,CASRAASTGANTEAFF,TGTGCCAGCAGGGCAGCATCCACAGGCGCGAACACTGAAGCTTTCTTT
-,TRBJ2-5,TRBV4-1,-,CASSPEEAFGTQYF,TGCGCCAGCAGCCCAGAAGAGGCCTTTGGGACCCAGTACTTC
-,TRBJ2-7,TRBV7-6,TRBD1,CATKGAGEQYF,TGTGCCACCAAGGGGGCCGGGGAGCAGTACTTC
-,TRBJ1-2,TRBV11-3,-,CASSQTPGFGYGYTF,TGTGCCAGCAGCCAGACCCCGGGTTTCGGCTATGGCTACACCTTC
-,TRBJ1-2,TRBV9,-,CASSVEGTSGYTF,TGTGCCAGCAGCGTAGAGGGGACTAGCGGCTACACCTTC
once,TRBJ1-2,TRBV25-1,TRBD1,CASSEAGQGAPSGYTF,TGTGCCAGCAGTGAAGCGGGACAGGGGGCGCCTTCTGGCTACACCTTC
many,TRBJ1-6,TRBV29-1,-,CSVREGQYNSPLHF,TGCAGCGTTCGAGAGGGGCAATATAATTCACCCCTCCACTTT
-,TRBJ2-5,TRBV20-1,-,CSARGSNQPQYF,TGCAGTGCTAGAGGGAGCAATCAGCCCCAGTACTTC
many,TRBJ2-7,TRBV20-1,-,CSARDPIGRGSAEQYF,TGCAGTGCTAGAGACCCGATAGGACGGGGCAGTGCCGAGCAGTACTTC
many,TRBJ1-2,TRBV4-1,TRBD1,CASSQRTGEGDGYTF,TGCGCCAGCAGCCAGCGGACAGGGGAGGGGGATGGCTACACCTTC
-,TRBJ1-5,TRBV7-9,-,CASEVSETQHF,TGTGCCAGCGAGGTTTCGGAGACCCAGCATTTT
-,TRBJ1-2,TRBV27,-,CASSLSDFGYGYTF,TGTGCCAGCAGTTTATCCGATTTTGGGTATGGCTACACCTTC
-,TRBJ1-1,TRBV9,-,CASSPMGGAGTEAFF,TGTGCCAGCAGCCCCATGGGGGGGGCCGGTACTGAAGCTTTCTTT
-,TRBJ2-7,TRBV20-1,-,CSAWGGNEQYF,TGCAGTGCCTGGGGAGGCAACGAGCAGTACTTC
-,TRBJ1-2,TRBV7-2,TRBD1,CATADRVYGYTF,TGTGCCACCGCGGACAGGGTCTATGGCTACACCTTC
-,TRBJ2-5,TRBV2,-,CASSPGRSQYF,TGTGCCAGCAGTCCGGGACGGTCCCAGTACTTC
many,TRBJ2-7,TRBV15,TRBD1,CATSRPGGSYEQYF,TGTGCCACCAGCAGACCAGGGGGTTCCTACGAGCAGTACTTC
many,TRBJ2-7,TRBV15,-,CATSREGGSRSFYEQYF,TGTGCCACCAGCAGAGAGGGCGGCAGCCGTAGTTTCTACGAGCAGTACTTC
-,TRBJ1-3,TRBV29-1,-,CSVERSVNTIYF,TGCAGCGTTGAACGGTCGGTGAACACCATATATTTT
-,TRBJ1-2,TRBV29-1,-,CSRGTSGYTF,TGCAGCCGAGGGACATCTGGCTACACCTTC
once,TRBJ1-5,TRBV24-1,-,CATSDSRYGSNQPQHF,TGTGCCACCAGTGATTCCCGTTACGGTAGCAATCAGCCCCAGCATTTT
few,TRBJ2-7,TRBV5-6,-,CASSVEQTAGEQYF,TGTGCCAGCAGCGTAGAACAGACCGCGGGGGAGCAGTACTTC
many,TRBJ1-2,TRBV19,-,CASWTNGYTF,TGTGCCAGTTGGACGAATGGCTACACCTTC
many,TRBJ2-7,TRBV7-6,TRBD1,CASSQTGNEQYF,TGTGCCAGCAGCCAGACAGGGAACGAGCAGTACTTC
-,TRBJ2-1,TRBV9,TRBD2,CASSSAGSYNEQFF,TGTGCCAGCAGCTCAGCGGGGTCCTACAATGAGCAGTTCTTC
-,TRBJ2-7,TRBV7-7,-,CASSRGRELGEQYF,TGTGCTAGCAGCCGCGGCAGGGAGTTGGGCGAGCAGTACTTC
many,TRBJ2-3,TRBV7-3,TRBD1,CASSPGTASTDTQYF,TGTGCCAGCAGCCCGGGGACAGCTAGCACAGATACGCAGTATTTT
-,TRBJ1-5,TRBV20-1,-,CSARLSHIGQPQHF,TGCAGTGCTAGACTATCCCACATCGGTCAGCCCCAGCATTTT
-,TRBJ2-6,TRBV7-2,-,CASSQGTGANVLTF,TGTGCCAGCAGCCAGGGGACAGGGGCCAACGTCCTGACTTTC
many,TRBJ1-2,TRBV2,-,CASSDSNYGYTF,TGTGCCAGCAGTGATTCCAACTATGGCTACACCTTC
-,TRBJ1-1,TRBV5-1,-,CASSLNGIGKPTEAFF,TGCGCCAGCAGCTTGAACGGGATAGGGAAGCCCACTGAAGCTTTCTTT
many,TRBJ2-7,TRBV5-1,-,CASSSDRDYEQYF,TGCGCCAGCAGCTCGGACCGGGACTACGAGCAGTACTTC
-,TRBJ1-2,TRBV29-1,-,CSVERFPNNYGYTF,TGCAGCGTTGAAAGGTTCCCTAATAACTATGGCTACACCTTC
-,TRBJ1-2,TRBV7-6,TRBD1,CASSSTGTEYGYTF,TGTGCCAGCAGCTCAACAGGGACAGAATATGGCTACACCTTC